The rows below give T cell receptor beta chains drawn from one sample of a study of T cells in Graves' hyperthyroidism and ophthalmopathy. TCRdb re-derived calls from the multiplex PCR reads in MiXCR, one entry per CDR3 protein. The sample lists around 190,000 distinct CDR3 sequences, roughly a sixth occurring once. Sequences were obtained from blood. The receptors shown here come from a woman in her fifties or sixties with Graves' hyperthyroidism. The CDR3 runs from the conserved cysteine through the conserved F or W. D genes are given only for firm matches. Rows may omit the clone size; those that give it use once, few, many or a size class.

DNA	CDR3	V	J	size	D
TGTGCCAGCAGCAGGGACCGTCTCGTCTCCTATAATTCACCCCTCCACTTT	CASSRDRLVSYNSPLHF	TRBV4-2	TRBJ1-6	NA	NA
TGTGCCAGCAGTTTACGGGGGGAGGGTGCGTTTCAGCCCCAGCATTTT	CASSLRGEGAFQPQHF	TRBV27	TRBJ1-5	many	NA
TGTGCCATCAGTGAGTCAGCCTATAATTCACCCCTCCACTTT	CAISESAYNSPLHF	TRBV10-3	TRBJ1-6	NA	NA
TGTGCCAGCGAGGGGTCGGCTGAGCAGTTCTTC	CASEGSAEQFF	TRBV7-9	TRBJ2-1	many	NA
TGTGCCAGTAGTGTAGATCGCGGGACGGGGGAAAATGAAAAACTGTTTTTT	CASSVDRGTGENEKLFF	TRBV19	TRBJ1-4	NA	NA
TGTGCCAGCAGGGAGACTAGCGGGACAGATACGCAGTATTTT	CASRETSGTDTQYF	TRBV3-1	TRBJ2-3	NA	TRBD2
TGTGCCAGCAGCCAAGTGCCGAGACTAGCGAACAATGAGCAGTTCTTC	CASSQVPRLANNEQFF	TRBV3-1	TRBJ2-1	many	TRBD2
TGTGCCAGCAGCAGTGGGCCGAGCTCCTACAATGAGCAGTTCTTC	CASSSGPSSYNEQFF	TRBV12-3/TRBV12-4	TRBJ2-1	many	NA
TGCAGTGCTAGCAAACAGGGGGGACCGAGCACTGAAGCTTTCTTT	CSASKQGGPSTEAFF	TRBV20-1	TRBJ1-1	NA	TRBD1
TGTGCCAGTAGTTCCCCTCCAACAGGGATAGCTGAAGCTTTCTTT	CASSSPPTGIAEAFF	TRBV19	TRBJ1-1	NA	NA
TGTGCCAGCAGCCAAGACATCAATCAGCCCCAGCATTTT	CASSQDINQPQHF	TRBV3-1	TRBJ1-5	many	NA
TGTGCCAGCAGTTACTCGGTACTTCGGGGGGATACGCAGTATTTT	CASSYSVLRGDTQYF	TRBV6-6	TRBJ2-3	many	NA
TGCAGTGCCCGGCAGTCTAGCGCTTATGAGACCCAGTACTTC	CSARQSSAYETQYF	TRBV20-1	TRBJ2-5	many	NA
TGTGCCAGCAGCCCCGCCGGAGGGCTCGACAATGAGCAGTTCTTC	CASSPAGGLDNEQFF	TRBV5-6	TRBJ2-1	many	NA